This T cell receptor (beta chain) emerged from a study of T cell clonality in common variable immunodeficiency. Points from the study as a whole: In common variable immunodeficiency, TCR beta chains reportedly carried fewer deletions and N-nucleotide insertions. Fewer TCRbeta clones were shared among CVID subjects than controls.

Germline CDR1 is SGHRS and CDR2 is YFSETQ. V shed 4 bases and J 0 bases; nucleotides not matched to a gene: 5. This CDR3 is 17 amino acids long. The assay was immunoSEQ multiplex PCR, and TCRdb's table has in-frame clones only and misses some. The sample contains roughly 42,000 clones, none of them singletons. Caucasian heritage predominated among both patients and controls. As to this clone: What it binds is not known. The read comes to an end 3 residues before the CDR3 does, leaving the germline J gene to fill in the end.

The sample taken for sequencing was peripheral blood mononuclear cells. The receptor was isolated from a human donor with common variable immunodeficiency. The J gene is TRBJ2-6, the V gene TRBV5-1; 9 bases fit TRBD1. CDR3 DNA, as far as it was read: TGCGCCAGCAGCCAGGGGACAGGGACCTCTGGGGCCAACGTC. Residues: CASSQGTGTSGANV. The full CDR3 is CASSQGTGTSGANVLTF.